The T cell receptor (beta chain) described here comes from a study of blood T cell repertoires in COVID-19. Study in general: Some COVID-19 samples were acute and others convalescent; all came from the United States, Italy and Spain.

Profiling relied on immunoSEQ multiplex PCR, and the TCRdb table lists in-frame clones only, not all of them. The table includes some 300,000 clones, nearly 90% detected once. The Seattle site enrolled patients during active infection and followed them longitudinally. V lost 8 bases and J lost 8; bases outside the gene matches: 6. Per the germline V gene, CDR1 is MRHNA and CDR2 is SNTAGT. The CDR3 length is 14 residues. The chain has TRBV6-4 and TRBJ1-6; 10 bases agree with TRBD1. This clonotype originated in a woman between 35 and 50 years old with COVID-19, enrolled during active disease. The sequencing sample was made of peripheral blood. Here the CDR3 reads CASGSGQGYSPLHF. Written as DNA, the CDR3 is TGTGCCAGCGGTTCGGGACAGGGGTATTCACCCCTCCACTTT.